A selection of T cell receptor beta chains follows, all from one sample in a study of blood T cells in healthy people across ages. TCRdb re-called the 5' RACE reads with MiXCR, one entry per CDR3 protein. The sample lists 800,000 to 950,000 distinct CDR3 sequences; around 34% were seen once. Sequences were obtained from blood. The receptors derive from a man between 18 and 29 years old in good health. Both conserved end residues are trimmed from each CDR3. Fields, in order: V gene, D gene, CDR3 protein. The D gene is left open where the match is weak.

v_call: TRBV7-8; d_call: TRBD1; cdr3_aa: ASSPRTGRRAF
v_call: TRBV5-1; d_call: TRBD1; cdr3_aa: ASSFGAGGMRAEAF
v_call: TRBV29-1; d_call: .; cdr3_aa: SVSVVDEQF
v_call: TRBV6-2/TRBV6-3; d_call: TRBD1; cdr3_aa: ASKIRDRGYNEQF
v_call: TRBV10-1; d_call: TRBD1; cdr3_aa: ASSVSEDRAYEQY
v_call: TRBV7-9; d_call: TRBD1; cdr3_aa: ASTRTTGGRSNTEAF
v_call: TRBV10-3; d_call: TRBD1; cdr3_aa: AIGEGAAYSYGYT
v_call: TRBV29-1; d_call: .; cdr3_aa: SVGDSRGEAF
v_call: TRBV7-9; d_call: TRBD1; cdr3_aa: AGGQGIMNTEAF
v_call: TRBV20-1; d_call: .; cdr3_aa: SARGGAYNEQY
v_call: TRBV27; d_call: .; cdr3_aa: ASSTAANTEAF
v_call: TRBV6-1; d_call: .; cdr3_aa: ASSPESGGASTDTQY
v_call: TRBV2; d_call: TRBD1; cdr3_aa: ASTKGAGGLYGYT
v_call: TRBV5-1; d_call: TRBD1; cdr3_aa: ASSPGTDGGLLYGYT
v_call: TRBV10-3; d_call: TRBD1; cdr3_aa: AISDSGTGFTEAF
v_call: TRBV11-2; d_call: TRBD1; cdr3_aa: ASSLGSGQGEAF
v_call: TRBV20-1; d_call: .; cdr3_aa: SATMYNEQF
v_call: TRBV6-2/TRBV6-3; d_call: .; cdr3_aa: ASSRRPPDRDGYT
v_call: TRBV12-3/TRBV12-4; d_call: .; cdr3_aa: ASSWSRRDVNYGYT
v_call: TRBV27; d_call: .; cdr3_aa: ASSICRDTEAF
v_call: TRBV20-1; d_call: TRBD2; cdr3_aa: SALAGVEQF
v_call: TRBV4-2; d_call: .; cdr3_aa: ASSQEDRGASYNEQY
v_call: TRBV21-1; d_call: .; cdr3_aa: ASSKGPGLAGPSYNEQF
v_call: TRBV12-3/TRBV12-4; d_call: .; cdr3_aa: ASSPLGTGELF
v_call: TRBV7-2; d_call: TRBD1; cdr3_aa: ASSTWDSVLYKGYT
v_call: TRBV27; d_call: .; cdr3_aa: ASSWKRTTKNIQY
v_call: TRBV29-1; d_call: .; cdr3_aa: SVLGRVDTQY
v_call: TRBV6-6; d_call: .; cdr3_aa: ASRPTGSAYEQY
v_call: TRBV6-2/TRBV6-3; d_call: .; cdr3_aa: ASSLRAGELF
v_call: TRBV27; d_call: TRBD2; cdr3_aa: ASSLGLAGMQF
v_call: TRBV6-2/TRBV6-3; d_call: .; cdr3_aa: ASSLYGARYEQY
v_call: TRBV27; d_call: .; cdr3_aa: ASILNSGEQY
v_call: TRBV13; d_call: TRBD1; cdr3_aa: ASSLGGEGAETQY
v_call: TRBV4-2; d_call: TRBD1; cdr3_aa: VSSQDRGGQGGYT
v_call: TRBV10-3; d_call: .; cdr3_aa: AAEGTGNTEAF
v_call: TRBV12-3/TRBV12-4; d_call: TRBD1; cdr3_aa: ASSRTGGSTGELF
v_call: TRBV12-3/TRBV12-4; d_call: .; cdr3_aa: ASSFRQPAAGNTIY
v_call: TRBV7-9; d_call: .; cdr3_aa: ASSLGAGLQTDTQY
v_call: TRBV10-3; d_call: .; cdr3_aa: AISGTRVGNISPLH
v_call: TRBV5-1; d_call: TRBD1; cdr3_aa: ASSWTGRREDTQY
v_call: TRBV11-2; d_call: .; cdr3_aa: ASSFSGSTEAF
v_call: TRBV18; d_call: .; cdr3_aa: ASSPQGQPIDGYT
v_call: TRBV28; d_call: TRBD2; cdr3_aa: ASSLLRAGYNEQF
v_call: TRBV5-1; d_call: .; cdr3_aa: ASSLEVEDNEQY
v_call: TRBV12-3/TRBV12-4; d_call: TRBD2; cdr3_aa: ASKGLAGGLFSADTQY
v_call: TRBV2; d_call: .; cdr3_aa: ASKPGTSYNEQF
v_call: TRBV28; d_call: .; cdr3_aa: ASSAPRDGFTLH
v_call: TRBV10-3; d_call: .; cdr3_aa: AISLGLSYEQY
v_call: TRBV12-3/TRBV12-4; d_call: .; cdr3_aa: ASSPGTPNQHNYGYT
v_call: TRBV7-8; d_call: TRBD2; cdr3_aa: ASGGEATSYEQY
v_call: TRBV12-3/TRBV12-4; d_call: .; cdr3_aa: ASSLGPPGGRTDTEY
v_call: TRBV3-1; d_call: .; cdr3_aa: ASSLIRALAKNIQY
v_call: TRBV10-3; d_call: .; cdr3_aa: AIRDSSNQPQH
v_call: TRBV27; d_call: .; cdr3_aa: ASSLALGVGGYT
v_call: TRBV7-2; d_call: .; cdr3_aa: ASSTRPYYEQY
v_call: TRBV4-1; d_call: TRBD1; cdr3_aa: ASSLNIPGQGTHTEAF
v_call: TRBV20-1; d_call: TRBD1; cdr3_aa: SASTGGDEQY
v_call: TRBV27; d_call: TRBD2; cdr3_aa: ASRRGGDSYEQY